The 32 T cell receptor beta chains presented below share a single source sample, sequenced in a study of beta chain features in type 1 diabetes. Sequenced material consisted of expressed TCRB transcripts (all of the isolated RNA was reverse transcribed). The assay was immunoSEQ multiplex PCR, and TCRdb's table has in-frame clones only and misses some. The sample shows 970,000 or so clones, roughly 15% of them seen only once. Sequencing was done on a sample of naive CD4+ T cells from blood. The source of these receptors is a woman under 30 in good health.

This clone was picked up a small number of times. Additional DNA sequences in this sample encode the identical CDR3. The rearrangement joins TRBV28 to TRBJ1-2, with a possible D match to TRBD1 (5 bases). Trimming left V 3 bases short and J 5 bases short, with 7 bases between. The germline gives CDR1 MDHEN, CDR2 SYDVKM. This CDR3 is built from 12 residues. In nucleotides, the CDR3 is TGTGCCAGCAGTTTGGGGCAGTATGGCTACACCTTC. It yields the protein CASSLGQYGYTF.

This clone appeared a few times. This chain's CDR3 is CAISDHGTLNEQYF. The CDR3 DNA reads TGTGCCATCAGTGACCACGGGACACTGAACGAGCAGTACTTC. The chain employs TRBV10-3 and TRBJ2-7, with a tentative D call TRBD1 (6 bases). Trimming removed 3 bases at V and 5 bases at J, with 14 bases between. The CDR3 is 14 residues long. Per the germline V gene, CDR1 is ENHRY and CDR2 is SYGVKD.

This clone was found a few times. This chain joins TRBV7-9 and TRBJ1-5; 9 bases align to TRBD1. Germline loops: CDR1 SEHNR, CDR2 FQNEAQ (reference sequence). The J segment lost 10 bases and the V segment lost 5 bases, leaving 15 bases of the junction unmatched. CDR3 size: 16 residues. Here the CDR3 reads CASSAGVTGGLGPQHF. For the CDR3, the DNA is TGTGCCAGCAGCGCGGGCGTGACAGGGGGTCTTGGACCCCAGCATTTT.

About this clone: Within the sample, other DNA sequences also encode this same CDR3. This chain joins TRBV4-3 and TRBJ2-6; D remains ambiguous. The CDR3 has 15 amino acids. Germline assignment: CDR1 LGHNA and CDR2 YSLEER. Trimming left V 1 base short and J 0 bases short, with 4 bases between. For the CDR3, the DNA is TGCGCCAGCAGCCAAGTTATCTCTGGGGCCAACGTCCTGACTTTC. This translates into CASSQVISGANVLTF.

This clone showed up just a few times. J is TRBJ2-1 and V is TRBV27, with TRBD1 matching over 10 bases. The CDR3 totals 13 residues. Trimming cost V 6 bases and J 7 bases; bases outside gene matches: 3. CDR1 is MNHEY and CDR2 is SMNVEV in the germline V gene (reference sequence). The CDR3 spells CASSSDRGNEQFF. CDR3 nucleotide sequence: TGTGCCAGCAGCTCGGACAGGGGGAATGAGCAGTTCTTC.

The chain links TRBV27 to TRBJ1-5; 7 bases map to TRBD1. Trimming removed 5 bases from V and 0 bases from J; junction bases left unmatched: 4. The CDR3 is 15 amino acids. The germline V gene encodes CDR1 MNHEY and CDR2 SMNVEV (reference sequence). CDR3 loop: CASSATGDSNQPQHF. The CDR3 region has the DNA TGTGCCAGCAGTGCCACAGGGGATAGCAATCAGCCCCAGCATTTT.

This clone was seen only a few times. CDR3 nucleotide sequence: TGTGCCAGCAGTTATTGGGGAGGGCAAGAGACCCAGTACTTC. This encodes CASSYWGGQETQYF. The chain links TRBV28 to TRBJ2-5; TRBD2 aligns across 7 bases. The V gene end was trimmed by 4 bases and the J gene end by 2 bases; junction bases not matched to a gene: 4. Germline loops: CDR1 MDHEN, CDR2 SYDVKM. This CDR3 has 14 amino acids.

The gene calls are TRBV13 and TRBJ2-2, with 9 bases lining up with TRBD1. CDR3 length equals 17 residues. CDR1 is PRHDT and CDR2 is FYEKMQ in the germline V gene (reference sequence). The V segment lost 2 bases and the J segment 2 bases; nucleotides outside the gene matches: 6. The CDR3 sequence: CASSLWDRVSNTGELFF. CDR3 DNA sequence: TGTGCCAGCAGCTTATGGGACAGGGTGTCTAACACCGGGGAGCTGTTTTTT.

The rearrangement uses TRBV19 and TRBJ2-1, with 12 bases that match TRBD2. There are 16 residues in the CDR3. CDR1 LNHDA and CDR2 SQIVND come from the germline V gene (reference sequence). Germline trimming cut 9 bases from V and 4 bases from J; bases unmatched to any gene: 10. CDR3 region: CASRGRGLAGYNEQFF. CDR3 sequence (DNA): TGTGCCAGCCGGGGGCGGGGACTAGCGGGTTACAATGAGCAGTTCTTC.

The J gene is TRBJ1-2, the V gene TRBV5-6, with TRBD1 as a possible D gene (5 bases). With 5 bases removed from V and 2 bases from J, the gap between germline ends came to 10 bases. CDR1 is SGHDT and CDR2 is YYEEEE in the germline V gene. The CDR3 extends over 13 amino acids. The CDR3 DNA follows: TGTGCCAGCAGGCCGACAGCGAACTATGGCTACACCTTC. This gives the protein CASRPTANYGYTF.

V gene TRBV28 combines with J gene TRBJ1-2; D may be TRBD1 (5 bases). The CDR3 covers 15 residues. Germline V CDR1 and CDR2: MDHEN, SYDVKM. Trimming pared 6 bases from V and 0 bases from J, leaving 14 bases between. The CDR3 protein is CASSLQDRPNYGYTF. CDR3 DNA sequence: TGTGCCAGCAGCCTACAGGACCGGCCTAACTATGGCTACACCTTC.

This clone was counted between two and nine times. The chain employs TRBV5-1 and TRBJ2-5, with 12 bases lining up with TRBD1. CDR1 and CDR2 from the germline V gene are SGHRS and YFSETQ. This CDR3 has 16 amino acids. Trimming removed 0 bases from V and 6 bases from J; junction bases left unmatched: 6. CDR3: CASSLDTGTGGQTQYF. The DNA for the CDR3 is TGCGCCAGCAGCTTGGATACCGGGACAGGGGGCCAGACCCAGTACTTC.

The chain combines TRBV4-1 with TRBJ2-1; the D is unclear. Germline CDR1 and CDR2: MGHRA and YSYEKL. The CDR3 spans 16 residues. Trimming stripped 4 bases from V and 0 bases from J, with 13 bases between. CDR3 residues: CASSRIAPSSYNEQFF. The CDR3 DNA reads TGCGCCAGCAGCCGCATAGCCCCTAGCTCCTACAATGAGCAGTTCTTC.

This clone was detected only a few times. V gene TRBV7-2 combines with J gene TRBJ2-6; D remains unclear. This CDR3 has 17 amino acids. CDR1 and CDR2 (germline): SGHTA, FQGNSA. V was shortened by 2 bases and J by 0 bases, with 11 bases between the two germline ends. CDR3 loop: CASSLLGSYSGANVLTF. The DNA of the CDR3 is TGTGCCAGCAGCTTATTGGGTAGTTACTCTGGGGCCAACGTCCTGACTTTC.

The rearrangement joins TRBV5-1 to TRBJ1-1; D is uncertain. Deletions cut 2 bases from V and 1 base from J, with 6 bases between. This CDR3 comprises 13 residues. From germline, CDR1 is SGHRS and CDR2 YFSETQ. The CDR3 is CASSFWGNTEAFF. The CDR3, as DNA: TGCGCCAGCAGCTTTTGGGGGAACACTGAAGCTTTCTTT.

This clone was detected a few times. In DNA form, the CDR3 reads TGTGCCAGCAGCCGCCGAGTGGGAGAGACCCAGTACTTC. Its protein product is CASSRRVGETQYF. V and J are TRBV7-3 and TRBJ2-5; D is ambiguous. The germline V gene encodes CDR1 SGHTA and CDR2 FQGTGA. The CDR3 sequence is 13 residues long. Trimming pared 5 bases from V and 4 bases from J, leaving 11 bases between. The whole variable domain, remainder taken from reference TRBV7-3 and TRBJ2-5, is GAGVSQTPSNKVTEKGKYVELRCDPISGHTALYWYRQSLGQGPEFLIYFQGTGAADDSGLPNDRFFAVRPEGSVSTLKIQRTERGDSAVYLCASSRRVGETQYFGPGTRLLVL.

The chain links TRBV18 to TRBJ2-1; 16 bases are shared with TRBD2. Germline-derived CDR1 and CDR2 are KGHSH and LQKENI. V dropped 4 bases and J dropped 7; count of bases not matched to a gene: 1. The CDR3 totals 15 residues. This CDR3 is CASSRGLAGGNEQFF. CDR3 bases: TGTGCCAGCTCACGGGGACTAGCGGGAGGGAATGAGCAGTTCTTC.

This chain links TRBV13 with TRBJ1-3; 7 nucleotides agree with TRBD1. CDR1 PRHDT and CDR2 FYEKMQ come from the germline V gene (reference sequence). This CDR3 is built from 13 residues. J was trimmed by 4 bases and V by 5 bases; bases with no gene match: 2. The CDR3 DNA reads TGTGCCAGCAGCAGGACAGGCGGAAACACCATATATTTT. This gives the protein CASSRTGGNTIYF.

This clone was counted only a few times. The rearrangement joins TRBV28 to TRBJ2-4; 12 nucleotides line up with TRBD1. Trimming took 6 bases from V and 12 from J; bases not matched to a gene: 9. Germline-derived CDR1 and CDR2 are MDHEN and SYDVKM. The CDR3 length is 14 residues. CDR3 in amino acids: CASRRSGTGGGQYF. The CDR3 DNA is TGTGCCAGCAGACGTTCCGGGACAGGGGGCGGTCAGTACTTC.

The chain links TRBV7-6 to TRBJ1-1, with TRBD1 matching 9 bases. J gave up 6 bases and V 5 bases, and 7 bases lay outside the gene matches. Germline V gene lookup returns CDR1 SGHVS and CDR2 FNYEAQ. The CDR3 extends over 14 amino acids. The CDR3 region is CASSPRDRVPEAFF. DNA for the CDR3: TGTGCCAGCAGCCCTCGGGACAGGGTCCCTGAAGCTTTCTTT. The variable domain in full, completed from reference TRBV7-6 and TRBJ1-1, reads GAGVSQSPRYKVTKRGQDVALRCDPISGHVSLYWYRQALGQGPEFLTYFNYEAQQDKSGLPNDRFSAERPEGSISTLTIQRTEQRDSAMYRCASSPRDRVPEAFFGQGTRLTVV.

The genes are TRBV28 and TRBJ2-5, with no clear D. Deletions cut 2 bases from V and 10 bases from J, with 11 bases between. Germline V lookup: CDR1 MDHEN, CDR2 SYDVKM. This CDR3 has 12 amino acids. The CDR3 spells CASSLGLYGQYF. For the CDR3, the DNA is TGTGCCAGCAGTTTAGGGCTCTATGGCCAGTACTTC.

As to this clone: The sample contains more than one DNA sequence encoding this CDR3. The gene calls are TRBV28 and TRBJ2-1; D gene ambiguous. Germline V CDR1 and CDR2: MDHEN, SYDVKM. The V end lost 2 bases, the J end lost 5 bases, and 4 bases lay between the germline ends. The CDR3 contains 12 residues. In DNA, the CDR3 is TGTGCCAGCAGTTTAGGGCACAATGAGCAGTTCTTC. This encodes CASSLGHNEQFF.

This clone has just a few counts. J is TRBJ2-5 and V is TRBV6-5; D not resolved. The end of the DNA is better explained by TRBJ2-7, so the J call may be wrong. The CDR3 consists of 15 residues. Germline-derived CDR1 and CDR2 are MNHEY and SVGAGI. This CDR3 is CASSNNYARVYEQYF. DNA of the CDR3: TGTGCCAGCAGTAATAACTACGCCCGGGTGTACGAGCAGTACTTC.

The rearrangement joins TRBV7-2 to TRBJ1-5; TRBD1 matches 9 bases. J gave up 9 bases and V 1 base, and 1 base lay outside the gene matches. The germline V gene encodes CDR1 SGHTA and CDR2 FQGNSA. This CDR3 is 13 amino acids long. CDR3 sequence reads: CASSLEGQGPQHF. The DNA for the CDR3 is TGTGCCAGCAGCTTAGAGGGACAGGGGCCCCAGCATTTT.

This clone was detected only a few times. Other DNA sequences in the sample encode the same CDR3. The rearrangement joins TRBV6-5 to TRBJ2-3; weak D call: TRBD2 (6 bases). The ends were cut back, 0 bases at V and 4 bases at J, with 11 bases in the middle. Germline CDR1 and CDR2: MNHEY and SVGAGI. This CDR3 is 15 amino acids long. The CDR3 sequence: CASSYSGGIPDTQYF. DNA for the CDR3: TGTGCCAGCAGTTACTCGGGGGGAATCCCAGATACGCAGTATTTT.

On this clone itself: Compared with germline, one end of the junction differs, possibly owing to a read error. The same CDR3 is also encoded by other DNA sequences in this sample. V gene TRBV14 combines with J gene TRBJ2-7; 10 bases align to TRBD2. The CDR3 contains 15 residues. CDR1 is SGHDN, CDR2 FVKESK, per germline. This CDR3 reads CASSQYLAGVDEQYF. CDR3 nucleotide sequence: TGTGCCAGCAGCCAATACCTAGCGGGAGTGGACGAACAGTACTTC.

The rearrangement joins TRBV5-4 to TRBJ1-1; D unresolved. Germline CDR1 is SGHNT and CDR2 is YYREEE (reference sequence). CDR3 size: 15 residues. V dropped 0 bases and J dropped 0 bases, with 9 bases sitting between them. CDR3 DNA: TGTGCCAGCAGCTTGGGTTTTAGCCTGAACACTGAAGCTTTCTTT. Translated, it gives CASSLGFSLNTEAFF.

Points on this clone: The identical CDR3 is also encoded by other nucleotide sequences in the sample. The rearrangement uses TRBV18 and TRBJ2-3; D remains ambiguous. V lost 3 bases to trimming and J lost 4 bases, with 8 bases between them. The CDR3 is 13 amino acids. Germline V lookup: CDR1 KGHSH, CDR2 LQKENI. CDR3 DNA: TGTGCCAGCTCACCCCCCTCTTCAGATACGCAGTATTTT. Protein sequence: CASSPPSSDTQYF.

This clone was counted a few times. The chain recombines TRBV18 with TRBJ2-1; unclear D gene. The CDR3 loop spans 14 amino acids. CDR1 and CDR2 from the germline V gene are KGHSH and LQKENI. V lost 5 bases to trimming and J lost 3 bases, with 11 bases between them. The CDR3 here is CASSEASNYNEQFF. CDR3 nucleotides: TGTGCCAGCTCAGAGGCAAGCAACTACAATGAGCAGTTCTTC.

Comment on this clone: At the DNA level, this CDR3 is encoded by other sequences in the same sample as well. V is TRBV18 and J is TRBJ2-5, with no clear D. The V gene's germline CDR1 is KGHSH and CDR2 LQKENI. The V gene lost 2 bases and the J gene lost 2 bases, with 6 bases spanning the gap. The CDR3 totals 13 residues. The CDR3 bases are TGTGCCAGCTCACCAGGCTCACAAGAGACCCAGTACTTC. Amino acid sequence: CASSPGSQETQYF.

This clone was found a few times. This sequence joins TRBV2 and TRBJ2-5, with 7 bases aligning to TRBD2. Germline V gene lookup returns CDR1 SNHLY and CDR2 FYNNEI. The CDR3 has 13 residues. V trimming: 6 bases; J trimming: 1 base; junction bases outside the gene matches: 2. The CDR3 nucleotides are TGTGCCAGCAGCCCTAGCGGCCAAGAGACCCAGTACTTC. It yields the protein CASSPSGQETQYF.

In the case of this clone: The same CDR3 also results from other DNA sequences found in this sample. The J gene is TRBJ1-1, the V gene TRBV27; D is ambiguous. The CDR3 loop spans 13 amino acids. Trimming removed 3 bases from V and 1 base from J, with 6 bases in between. Germline V gene data show CDR1 as MNHEY and CDR2 as SMNVEV (reference sequence). CDR3 bases: TGTGCCAGCAGTTTCCGGGAGAACACTGAAGCTTTCTTT. It yields the protein CASSFRENTEAFF.